The entry below gives a single T cell receptor (beta chain) sequence along with its context. The antigen remains unidentified. Only in-frame clones appear in the TCRdb table, and some are missing; sequencing was by immunoSEQ multiplex PCR. The sample records 45,000 or so clones, approximately 90% being singletons. This record comes from a study of T cells after posttransplantation cyclophosphamide. General study findings and limits: Blood and skin or GI T cell repertoires showed limited TRB overlap.

V was cut by 8 bases and J by 5 bases, with 19 bases left in between. The CDR3 contains 16 residues. Germline lookup yields CDR1 MNHNY and CDR2 SVGAGI (reference sequence). Input material: PBMCs. This chain joins TRBV6-6 and TRBJ1-6; perhaps TRBD1 as D (5 bases). This receptor was identified in a woman in her forties or fifties in good health and a related stem cell transplant donor. The CDR3 loop reads CASGGARQGNNSPLHF. The CDR3 DNA reads as TGTGCCAGCGGAGGGGCTCGGCAGGGCAATAATTCACCCCTCCACTTT.